A single sample gave rise to the 9 T cell receptor beta chains below, sequenced in a study of identifying expanded T cells in peripheral blood. TCRdb's copy holds only in-frame clones and misses some; the assay was immunoSEQ multiplex PCR. The sample has tens of thousands of clones, 84% seen once. Input material: blood. These receptor sequences come from a person aged 18-70 years in good health.

The genes are TRBV5-4 and TRBJ2-1; 9 nucleotides align to TRBD2. Germline values: CDR1 SGHNT, CDR2 YYREEE (reference sequence). The CDR3 runs 16 residues. Trimming at V came to 4 bases and at J to 0 bases, leaving 5 bases not matched to a gene. This CDR3 reads CASSLKAGGSYNEQFF. The CDR3 coding sequence is TGTGCCAGCAGCCTAAAAGCGGGAGGCTCCTACAATGAGCAGTTCTTC. Looking up the rest from reference TRBV5-4 and TRBJ2-1 gives the full variable domain: ETGVTQSPTHLIKTRGQQVTLRCSSQSGHNTVSWYQQALGQGPQFIFQYYREEENGRGNFPPRFSGLQFPNYSSELNVNALELDDSALYLCASSLKAGGSYNEQFFGPGTRLTVL.

The chain's CDR3 is CASSTTSATDTQYF. Written as DNA, the CDR3 is TGCGCCAGCAGCACGACTAGCGCTACAGATACGCAGTATTTT. The gene calls are TRBV5-1 and TRBJ2-3, with 8 nucleotides matching TRBD2. The J segment lost 3 bases and the V segment lost 4 bases, leaving 4 bases of the junction unmatched. The germline CDR1 and CDR2 sequences are SGHRS and YFSETQ. The length of the CDR3 is 14 residues.

This sequence joins TRBV18 and TRBJ2-3; D is unclear. The germline CDR1 and CDR2 sequences are KGHSH and LQKENI. V was pared by 3 bases and J by 6 bases, with 7 bases between. The CDR3 is 12 residues long. DNA for the CDR3: TGTGCCAGCTCACCCGACTCTGATACGCAGTATTTT. Translation gives CASSPDSDTQYF.

The chain couples TRBV28 to TRBJ1-4; 8 bases fit TRBD1. CDR3 size: 14 residues. With 4 bases clipped from V and 10 bases from J, the junction kept 8 bases outside the gene matches. Germline V gene lookup returns CDR1 MDHEN and CDR2 SYDVKM. CDR3 loop: CASSSDREAGKLFF. The CDR3 nucleotides read TGTGCCAGCAGTTCGGACAGGGAGGCTGGAAAACTGTTTTTT.

This chain joins TRBV28 and TRBJ1-1, with 7 positions matching TRBD1. In germline, CDR1 is MDHEN, CDR2 SYDVKM. This CDR3 is 17 amino acids long. Unmatched junction bases numbered 11, after V lost 4 bases and J lost 0 bases. DNA for the CDR3: TGTGCCAGCAGTTCCCCCGACAGGGTACTAATGAACACTGAAGCTTTCTTT. Amino acids: CASSSPDRVLMNTEAFF.

The genes are TRBV4-1 and TRBJ2-7; possibly TRBD1 for D (6 bases). With 2 bases removed from V and 1 base from J, the gap between germline ends came to 18 bases. The germline CDR1 and CDR2 sequences are MGHRA and YSYEKL. This CDR3 contains 17 residues. The CDR3 region is CASSQPDTRGISYEQYF. The CDR3, as DNA: TGCGCCAGCAGCCAACCGGACACTAGGGGGATATCCTACGAGCAGTACTTC.

DNA of the CDR3: TGTGCCAGCAGCTTAGCGGGATTCTACAATGAGCAGTTCTTC. Protein: CASSLAGFYNEQFF. The chain links TRBV11-2 to TRBJ2-1; a possible D gene is TRBD2 (5 bases). V was cut by 1 base and J by 3 bases, with 7 bases left in between. The CDR3 covers 14 residues. Germline assignment: CDR1 SGHAT and CDR2 FQNNGV.

The chain uses TRBV2 and TRBJ2-5; 13 bases are a match to TRBD2. The CDR3 length is 16 residues. J was trimmed by 2 bases and V by 3 bases; bases with no gene match: 3. Germline lookup yields CDR1 SNHLY and CDR2 FYNNEI. CDR3 in amino acids: CASSEGLAGLQETQYF. The CDR3 bases are TGTGCCAGCAGTGAGGGACTAGCGGGACTACAAGAGACCCAGTACTTC.

The chain links TRBV18 to TRBJ2-7, with 11 bases matching TRBD1. V lost 4 bases to trimming and J lost 0 bases; unmatched junction nucleotides: 2. Germline V gives CDR1 KGHSH, CDR2 LQKENI. CDR3 length: 15 amino acids. The CDR3 region has the DNA TGTGCCAGCTCACTAGGACAGGGGGCCTCCTACGAGCAGTACTTC. It translates to CASSLGQGASYEQYF. Full variable domain (rest looked up from reference TRBV18 and TRBJ2-7): NAGVMQNPRHLVRRRGQEARLRCSPMKGHSHVYWYRQLPEEGLKFMVYLQKENIIDESGMPKERFSAEFPKEGPSILRIQQVVRGDSAAYFCASSLGQGASYEQYFGPGTRLTVT.